The sequence of this T cell receptor (beta chain) was determined in a study of blood T cell repertoires in COVID-19. Study-level background: Samples of COVID-19 (acute and convalescent) were obtained from the United States, Italy and Spain. Sources were T cells, B-cell-depleted T cells, or PBMCs; the material itself was cDNA or gDNA.

The germline V gene has CDR1 MGHRA and CDR2 YSYEKL. CDR3 size: 16 residues. V gave up 4 bases and J gave up 7 bases; unmatched junction bases: 10. In the study's own analysis: How many nucleated cells were present was estimated from reference gene primer amplification. Clones were read by immunoSEQ multiplex PCR, and TCRdb kept only the in-frame ones, dropping some. V and J calls plus clone size are reproduced from that table; the DNA served to infer D and trimming. In the table there are about 170,000 clones, 70% to 90% of which are singletons. V and J are TRBV4-1 and TRBJ1-2; 12 bases agree with TRBD1. The TCR was taken from a man between 50 and 59 years old with active or convalescent COVID-19. Source material: peripheral blood. CDR3 sequence: CASSPESPGQGAGYTF. For the CDR3, the DNA is TGCGCCAGCAGCCCAGAATCTCCGGGACAGGGGGCTGGCTACACCTTC.